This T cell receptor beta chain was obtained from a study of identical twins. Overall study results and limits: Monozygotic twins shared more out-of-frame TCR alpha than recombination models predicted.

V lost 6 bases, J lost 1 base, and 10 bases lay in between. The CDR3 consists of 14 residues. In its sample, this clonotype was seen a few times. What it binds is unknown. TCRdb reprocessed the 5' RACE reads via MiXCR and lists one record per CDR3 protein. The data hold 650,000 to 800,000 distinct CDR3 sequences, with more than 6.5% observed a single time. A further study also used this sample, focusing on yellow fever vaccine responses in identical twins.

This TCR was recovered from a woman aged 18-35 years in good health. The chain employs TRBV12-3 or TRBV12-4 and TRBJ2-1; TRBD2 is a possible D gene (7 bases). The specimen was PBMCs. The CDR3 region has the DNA TGTGCCAGCAGCCGGGGGGCTTCCTACAATGAGCAGTTCTTC. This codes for CASSRGASYNEQFF.